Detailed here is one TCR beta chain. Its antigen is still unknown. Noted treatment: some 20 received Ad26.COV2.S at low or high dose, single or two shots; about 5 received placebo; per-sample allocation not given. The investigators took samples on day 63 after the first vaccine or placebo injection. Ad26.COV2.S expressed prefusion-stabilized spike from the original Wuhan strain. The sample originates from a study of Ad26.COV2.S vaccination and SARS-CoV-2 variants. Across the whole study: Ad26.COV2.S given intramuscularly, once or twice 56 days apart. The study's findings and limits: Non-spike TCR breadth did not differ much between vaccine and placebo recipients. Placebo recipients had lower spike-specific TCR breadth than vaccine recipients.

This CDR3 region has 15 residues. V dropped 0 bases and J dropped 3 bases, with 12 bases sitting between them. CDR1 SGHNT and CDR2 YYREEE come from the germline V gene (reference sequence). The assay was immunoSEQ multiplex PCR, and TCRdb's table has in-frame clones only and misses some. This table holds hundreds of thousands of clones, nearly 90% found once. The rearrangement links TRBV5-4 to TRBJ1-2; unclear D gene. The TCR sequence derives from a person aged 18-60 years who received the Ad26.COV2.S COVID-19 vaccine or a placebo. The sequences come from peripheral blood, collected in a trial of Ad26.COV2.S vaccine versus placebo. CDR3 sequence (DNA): TGTGCCAGCAGCTTGGCCCCGGGTACTGACTATGGCTACACCTTC. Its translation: CASSLAPGTDYGYTF.